A selection of T cell receptor beta chains follows, all from one sample in a study of CD8 T cells in Susac syndrome. Each CDR3 protein is one row after TCRdb ran MiXCR on the immunoSEQ multiplex PCR reads. Found here are approximately 200,000 distinct CDR3 sequences, about 95% of them singletons; the top ten hold under 0.095%. The sequenced material came from CD4+ T cells from PBMCs. These receptors were obtained from a human donor with multiple sclerosis. CDR3s include the opening cysteine and the closing phenylalanine or tryptophan. The D gene is left open where the match is weak. The size entry is marked missing in some rows and otherwise reads once, few, many or a size class.

TRBV3-1	NA	TRBJ2-1	NA	CASTQRQGFYNEQFF	TGTGCCAGCACCCAAAGGCAAGGGTTCTACAATGAGCAGTTCTTC
TRBV24-1	NA	TRBJ1-5	NA	CATSTEYCRNQPQHF	TGTGCCACCAGTACAGAGTATTGCCGAAATCAGCCCCAGCATTTT
TRBV6-1	NA	TRBJ2-3	TRBD2	CASRRGTSLTDTQYF	TGTGCCAGCAGGAGGGGGACTAGCTTAACAGATACGCAGTATTTT
TRBV29-1	NA	TRBJ2-5	NA	CSVSEGETQYF	TGCAGCGTCTCCGAGGGAGAGACCCAGTACTTC
TRBV3-1	NA	TRBJ2-7	TRBD1	CASSKGTGGTYEQYF	TGTGCCAGCAGCAAAGGGACAGGGGGGACCTACGAGCAGTACTTC
TRBV11-2	NA	TRBJ2-7	TRBD2	CASRQTSGGTYEQYF	TGTGCCAGCAGACAAACTAGCGGGGGGACCTACGAGCAGTACTTC
TRBV11-2	NA	TRBJ2-2	TRBD1	CASSFLRGQGARRTGNGELFF	TGTGCCAGCAGCTTTCTCAGGGGACAGGGGGCGCGACGTACAGGAAACGGGGAGCTGTTTTTT
TRBV18	NA	TRBJ2-7	TRBD2	CASSPRSGRKYEQYF	TGTGCCAGCTCACCAAGAAGCGGGAGGAAATACGAGCAGTACTTC
TRBV30	NA	TRBJ1-5	TRBD1	CAWSGTGDGQPQHF	TGTGCCTGGTCCGGGACAGGGGATGGGCAGCCCCAGCATTTT
TRBV5-1	NA	TRBJ2-5	NA	CASSFPPTNQKETQYF	TGCGCCAGCAGCTTCCCCCCGACTAACCAAAAAGAGACCCAGTACTTC
TRBV5-1	NA	TRBJ2-5	NA	CASSLEPTRAETQYF	TGCGCCAGCAGCTTGGAACCAACCAGGGCGGAGACCCAGTACTTC
TRBV29-1	NA	TRBJ2-3	TRBD2	CSVGTSGRSRTDTQYF	TGCAGCGTTGGGACTAGCGGGAGGAGTCGGACAGATACGCAGTATTTT
TRBV20-1	NA	TRBJ2-2	NA	CSARDLRGVTTGELFF	TGCAGTGCTAGAGATTTAAGAGGGGTAACGACCGGGGAGCTGTTTTTT
TRBV5-1	NA	TRBJ1-5	NA	CASRRGSNQPQHF	TGCGCCAGCAGACGGGGTAGCAATCAGCCCCAGCATTTT
TRBV5-1	once	TRBJ2-5	NA	CASSLASWSQETQYF	TGCGCCAGCAGCTTGGCCAGTTGGTCGCAAGAGACCCAGTACTTC
TRBV24-1	NA	TRBJ2-1	TRBD2	CATSLPGGGNEQFF	TGTGCCACCAGTCTACCGGGAGGGGGCAATGAGCAGTTCTTC
TRBV6-2/TRBV6-3	NA	TRBJ2-7	NA	CASSWTVTYEQYF	TGTGCCAGCAGTTGGACGGTAACCTACGAGCAGTACTTC
TRBV27	NA	TRBJ1-2	NA	CASSFGDRGYGYTF	TGTGCCAGCAGTTTTGGGGACCGAGGGTATGGCTACACCTTC
TRBV23-1	NA	TRBJ2-3	NA	CASSQDGPGRCTDTQYF	TGCGCCAGCAGCCAAGATGGGCCCGGGAGATGCACAGATACGCAGTATTTT
TRBV3-1	NA	TRBJ2-3	NA	CASSLSPSTDTQYF	TGTGCCAGCAGCCTATCTCCGTCCACAGATACGCAGTATTTT
TRBV30	NA	TRBJ1-5	NA	CAWSGGGLNQPQHF	TGTGCCTGGAGTGGGGGGGGACTCAATCAGCCCCAGCATTTT
TRBV3-1	NA	TRBJ2-5	TRBD2	CASKELAGGSGEYF	TGTGCCAGCAAAGAACTAGCGGGAGGGTCTGGGGAGTACTTC
TRBV24-1	NA	TRBJ2-3	NA	CATSDPDIYTQYF	TGTGCCACCAGTGATCCGGACATCTATACGCAGTATTTT
TRBV6-5	NA	TRBJ2-7	TRBD2	CASTGQTSREYF	TGTGCCAGCACGGGGCAGACTAGCCGGGAGTACTTC
TRBV11-1	NA	TRBJ2-5	NA	CASSGRGETQYF	TGTGCCAGCTCTGGTCGGGGGGAGACCCAGTACTTC
TRBV6-6	NA	TRBJ2-7	TRBD1	CASSPWDRGWGEQYF	TGTGCCAGCAGTCCCTGGGACAGGGGATGGGGGGAGCAGTACTTC
TRBV18	NA	TRBJ1-6	NA	CASAAGKDNSPLHF	TGTGCCAGTGCTGCAGGGAAGGATAATTCACCCCTCCACTTT
TRBV3-1	NA	TRBJ2-1	TRBD1	CASSRASGTGGSYEQFF	TGTGCCAGCAGCCGCGCATCCGGGACAGGGGGAAGCTATGAGCAGTTCTTC
TRBV20-1	NA	TRBJ2-3	NA	CSASQGSKGPDTQYF	TGCAGTGCTAGTCAGGGATCAAAAGGTCCAGATACGCAGTATTTT
TRBV12-3/TRBV12-4	NA	TRBJ1-1	NA	CASSPKYTEAFF	TGTGCCAGCAGTCCGAAGTACACTGAAGCTTTCTTT
TRBV18	NA	TRBJ2-7	NA	CASSPGQEGYEQYF	TGTGCCAGCTCCCCAGGACAGGAGGGCTACGAGCAGTACTTC
TRBV29-1	NA	TRBJ1-2	NA	CSALLTWDYGYTF	TGCAGCGCCTTACTCACCTGGGACTATGGCTACACCTTC
TRBV25-1	NA	TRBJ2-6	NA	CASIDSSGANVLTF	TGTGCCAGCATCGACAGCTCTGGGGCCAACGTCCTGACTTTC
TRBV15	NA	TRBJ2-6	NA	CATSREGAGANVLTF	TGTGCCACCAGCAGAGAAGGGGCTGGGGCCAACGTCCTGACTTTC
TRBV9	once	TRBJ2-5	TRBD1	CASTRQGAGLWETQYF	TGTGCCAGCACTCGACAGGGGGCTGGTCTGTGGGAGACCCAGTACTTC
TRBV19	NA	TRBJ2-1	NA	CASSIEGRLANEQFF	TGTGCCAGTAGTATAGAGGGGCGGCTAGCGAATGAGCAGTTCTTC
TRBV3-1	once	TRBJ2-7	NA	CASSQVRAGKYF	TGTGCCAGCAGCCAAGTCCGGGCAGGGAAGTACTTC
TRBV5-1	NA	TRBJ2-7	NA	CASSLDYGSREQYF	TGCGCCAGCAGCTTGGACTACGGGAGCCGCGAGCAGTACTTC
TRBV20-1	NA	TRBJ2-5	TRBD2	CSARGQTSGRVETQYF	TGCAGTGCTAGAGGCCAGACTAGCGGGAGAGTCGAGACCCAGTACTTC
TRBV13	NA	TRBJ2-3	NA	CASSFWGLTNTQYF	TGTGCCAGCAGCTTCTGGGGCTTAACGAATACGCAGTATTTT
TRBV7-2	once	TRBJ2-3	NA	CASSLQPSSTQYF	TGTGCCAGCAGCTTACAACCCTCAAGTACGCAGTATTTT
TRBV30	NA	TRBJ1-2	NA	CAWSRTINGYTF	TGTGCCTGGAGTCGAACAATTAACGGCTACACCTTC
TRBV20-1	once	TRBJ2-7	NA	CSARAMGLHGPWEQYF	TGCAGTGCTCGAGCAATGGGACTCCATGGACCGTGGGAGCAGTACTTC
TRBV4-1	NA	TRBJ2-2	TRBD1	CASSRQGGAGELFF	TGCGCCAGCTCTCGACAGGGTGGGGCCGGGGAGCTGTTTTTT
TRBV29-1	NA	TRBJ1-1	NA	CSAGVLNTEAFF	TGCAGCGCCGGAGTCTTGAACACTGAAGCTTTCTTT
TRBV20-1	NA	TRBJ1-2	NA	CSARDWGKGVYSYGYTF	TGCAGTGCTAGAGATTGGGGGAAGGGGGTCTATTCGTATGGCTACACCTTC
TRBV20-1	NA	TRBJ2-3	TRBD2	CSAVSGNTDTQYF	TGCAGTGCTGTGAGCGGGAACACAGATACGCAGTATTTT
TRBV14	NA	TRBJ2-1	TRBD1	CASSQVGYGTAYNEQFF	TGTGCCAGCAGCCAGGTTGGGTATGGGACAGCATACAATGAGCAGTTCTTC